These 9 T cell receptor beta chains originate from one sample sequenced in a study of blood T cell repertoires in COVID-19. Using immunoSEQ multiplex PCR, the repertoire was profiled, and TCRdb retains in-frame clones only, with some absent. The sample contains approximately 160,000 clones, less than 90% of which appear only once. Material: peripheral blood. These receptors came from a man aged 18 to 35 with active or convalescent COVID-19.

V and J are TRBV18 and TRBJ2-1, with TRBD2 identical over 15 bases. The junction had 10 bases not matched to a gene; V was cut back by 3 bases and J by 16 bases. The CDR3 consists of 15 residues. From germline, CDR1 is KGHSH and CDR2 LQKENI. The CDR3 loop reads CASSPGLAGGQGDFF. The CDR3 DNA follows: TGTGCCAGCTCACCGGGACTAGCGGGAGGCCAGGGGGATTTCTTC.

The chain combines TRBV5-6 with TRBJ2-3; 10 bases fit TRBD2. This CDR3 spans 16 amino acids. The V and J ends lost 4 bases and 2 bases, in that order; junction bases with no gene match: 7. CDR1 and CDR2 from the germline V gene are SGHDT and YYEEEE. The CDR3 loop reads CASSPGLARPTDTQYF. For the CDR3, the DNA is TGTGCCAGCAGCCCGGGACTAGCGCGACCCACAGATACGCAGTATTTT.

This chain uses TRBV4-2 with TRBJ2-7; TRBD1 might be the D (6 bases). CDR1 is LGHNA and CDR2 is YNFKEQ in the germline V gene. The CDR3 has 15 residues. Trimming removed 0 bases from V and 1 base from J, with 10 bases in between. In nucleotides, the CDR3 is TGTGCCAGCAGCCAAGATAACAGGGCATCCTACGAGCAGTACTTC. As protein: CASSQDNRASYEQYF.

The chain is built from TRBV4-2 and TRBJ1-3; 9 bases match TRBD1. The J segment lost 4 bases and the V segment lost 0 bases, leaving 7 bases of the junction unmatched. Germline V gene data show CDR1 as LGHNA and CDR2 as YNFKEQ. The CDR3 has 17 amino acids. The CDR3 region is CASSQDYGTGFGNTIYF. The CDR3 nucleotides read TGTGCCAGCAGCCAAGATTATGGGACAGGGTTCGGAAACACCATATATTTT.

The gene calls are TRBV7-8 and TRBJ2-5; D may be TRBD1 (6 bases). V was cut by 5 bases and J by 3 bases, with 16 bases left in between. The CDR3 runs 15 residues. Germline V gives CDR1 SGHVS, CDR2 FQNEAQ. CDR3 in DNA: TGTGCCAGCAGCCTCAGTGGGGGACAAGAAGAGACCCAGTACTTC. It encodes CASSLSGGQEETQYF.

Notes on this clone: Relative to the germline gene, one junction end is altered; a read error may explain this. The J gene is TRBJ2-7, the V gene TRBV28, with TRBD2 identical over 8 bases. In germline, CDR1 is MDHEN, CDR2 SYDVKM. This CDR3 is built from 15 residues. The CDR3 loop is CASSPKLVPRAGDHF. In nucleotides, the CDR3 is TGTGCCAGCAGTCCCAAGCTTGTGCCGAGAGCGGGAGATCACTTC. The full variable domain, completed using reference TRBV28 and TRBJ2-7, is DVKVTQSSRYLVKRTGEKVFLECVQDMDHENMFWYRQDPGLGLRLIYFSYDVKMKEKGDIPEGYSVSREKKERFSLILESASTNQTSMYLCASSPKLVPRAGDHFGPGTRLTVT.

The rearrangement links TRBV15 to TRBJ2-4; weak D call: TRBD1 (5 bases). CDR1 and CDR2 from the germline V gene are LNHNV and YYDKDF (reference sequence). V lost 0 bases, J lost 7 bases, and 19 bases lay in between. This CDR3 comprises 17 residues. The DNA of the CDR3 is TGTGCCACCAGCAGAGATAACAGACTTGGCCAGGGCAACATTCAGTACTTC. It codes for CATSRDNRLGQGNIQYF.

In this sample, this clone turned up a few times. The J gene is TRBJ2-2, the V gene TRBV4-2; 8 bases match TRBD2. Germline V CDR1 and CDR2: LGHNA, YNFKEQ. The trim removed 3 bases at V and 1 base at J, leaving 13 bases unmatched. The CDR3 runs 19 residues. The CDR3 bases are TGTGCCAGCAGCCACCGATTAATAGCGGGGCCCAAGAACACCGGGGAGCTGTTTTTT. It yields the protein CASSHRLIAGPKNTGELFF.

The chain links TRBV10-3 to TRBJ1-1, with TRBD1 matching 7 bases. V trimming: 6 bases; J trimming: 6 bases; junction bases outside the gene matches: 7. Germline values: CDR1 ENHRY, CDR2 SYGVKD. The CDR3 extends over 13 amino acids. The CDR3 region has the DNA TGTGCCATCAGCGGGACAGATACTCCTGAAGCTTTCTTT. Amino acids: CAISGTDTPEAFF.